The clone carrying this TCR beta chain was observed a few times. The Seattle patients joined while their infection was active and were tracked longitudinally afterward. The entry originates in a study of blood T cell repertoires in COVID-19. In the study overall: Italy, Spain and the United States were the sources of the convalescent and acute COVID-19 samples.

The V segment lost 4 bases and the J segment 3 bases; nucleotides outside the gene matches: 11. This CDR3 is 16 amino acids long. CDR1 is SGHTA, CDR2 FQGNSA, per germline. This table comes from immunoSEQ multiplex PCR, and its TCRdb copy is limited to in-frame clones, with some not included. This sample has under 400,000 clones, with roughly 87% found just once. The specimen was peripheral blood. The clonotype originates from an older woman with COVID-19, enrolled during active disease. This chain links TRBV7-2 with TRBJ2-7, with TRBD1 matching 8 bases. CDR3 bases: TGTGCCAGCAGCTCTCTCCCGACAGGGGCCAACTACGAGCAGTACTTC. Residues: CASSSLPTGANYEQYF.